This TCR beta chain was sequenced for a study of cytomegalovirus exposure and HLA in healthy donors. The V end was cut by 3 bases, the J end by 2 bases, with 13 bases between. Germline CDR1 is SQVTM and CDR2 is ANQGSEA. The CDR3 loop spans 15 amino acids. A note on this clone: Its antigen is still unknown.

Notes on the study in general: Being productive about 87% or about 30% of the time was typical of most TCR beta V segments in an earlier analysis. 150 to 200 TCR beta chains were listed as cytomegalovirus-associated.

60 Vbeta and 13 Jbeta primers were used in PCR. The assay was immunoSEQ multiplex PCR, and TCRdb's table has in-frame clones only and misses some. The sample shows some 140,000 clones, approximately 80% of them seen only once. This chain uses TRBV29-1 with TRBJ2-2; TRBD2 might be the D (5 bases). The material sequenced was PBMCs. The receptor was derived from a man under 40 in good health and CMV-seronegative. CDR3 sequence: CSVDLPGTNTGELFF. CDR3 nucleotides: TGCAGCGTTGATCTACCGGGAACTAACACCGGGGAGCTGTTTTTT.